The sequence of this T cell receptor beta chain was determined in a study of cytomegalovirus exposure and HLA in healthy donors. Study results and caveats: Across all donors, roughly uniform sequencing depth was an assumption of the presence/absence analyses. The study recorded about 160 TCR beta chains that were cytomegalovirus-associated. Productive status was seen about 90% or about 30% of the time for most TCR beta V segments in an earlier analysis.

The PCR used 60 Vbeta and 13 Jbeta primers. Generated by immunoSEQ multiplex PCR, the TCRdb table keeps only in-frame clones and is missing some. The table lists about 70,000 clones, about 70% of them singletons. This clone has more than one count but fewer than ten. Its antigen is as yet unknown. There are 15 residues in the CDR3. V was shortened by 0 bases and J by 6 bases, with 12 bases between the two germline ends. Germline-derived CDR1 and CDR2 are KGHSH and LQKENI. At the time of sampling, donors were nominally healthy, though unrecorded immune exposures were likely. This sequence joins TRBV18 and TRBJ2-1; D remains ambiguous. The sequence derives from a woman in her twenties or thirties in good health and CMV-seronegative. The sequenced sample consisted of PBMCs. Here the CDR3 DNA reads TGTGCCAGCTCACCACCTACAGCCGTGGGCAATGAGCAGTTCTTC. This sequence encodes CASSPPTAVGNEQFF. The whole variable domain, filled in from reference TRBV18 and TRBJ2-1, reads NAGVMQNPRHLVRRRGQEARLRCSPMKGHSHVYWYRQLPEEGLKFMVYLQKENIIDESGMPKERFSAEFPKEGPSILRIQQVVRGDSAAYFCASSPPTAVGNEQFFGPGTRLTVL.